This T cell receptor beta chain was identified in a study of a mutant IDH1 vaccine in newly diagnosed glioma. Sequencing used immunoSEQ multiplex PCR; TCRdb keeps in-frame clones, though not all of them. The sample holds roughly 74,000 clones; about 85% are singletons and the top ten take approximately 0.8%. This CDR3 has 15 residues. The V end was cut by 0 bases, the J end by 4 bases, with 10 bases between. Germline V gene lookup returns CDR1 MDHEN and CDR2 SYDVKM. Documented time point: week 23, last vaccination. With topical imiquimod, each dose of the vaccine consisted of 300 ug of mutant IDH1 20-mer peptide. Of note for this clone: Antigen specificity is unknown.

This chain connects TRBV28 to TRBJ1-5; D is ambiguous. The TCR sequence derives from a woman between 50 and 59 years old with glioma. The sequencing used PBMCs, collected from a glioma patient whose treatment included an IDH1 peptide vaccine. The CDR3 is CASSLWSQENQPQHF. The CDR3 region has the DNA TGTGCCAGCAGTTTATGGTCGCAGGAAAATCAGCCCCAGCATTTT. Full variable domain (outside the CDR3, taken from reference TRBV28 and TRBJ1-5): DVKVTQSSRYLVKRTGEKVFLECVQDMDHENMFWYRQDPGLGLRLIYFSYDVKMKEKGDIPEGYSVSREKKERFSLILESASTNQTSMYLCASSLWSQENQPQHFGDGTRLSIL.